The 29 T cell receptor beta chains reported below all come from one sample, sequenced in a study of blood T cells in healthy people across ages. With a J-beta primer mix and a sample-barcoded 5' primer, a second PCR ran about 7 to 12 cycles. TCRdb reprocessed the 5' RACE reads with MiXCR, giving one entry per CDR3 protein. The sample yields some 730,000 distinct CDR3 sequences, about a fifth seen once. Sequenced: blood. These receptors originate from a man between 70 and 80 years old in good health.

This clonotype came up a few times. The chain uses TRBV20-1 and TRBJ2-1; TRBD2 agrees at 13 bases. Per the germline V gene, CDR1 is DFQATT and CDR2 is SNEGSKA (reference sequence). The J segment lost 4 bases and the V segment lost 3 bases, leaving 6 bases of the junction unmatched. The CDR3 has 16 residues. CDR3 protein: CSARMGTSGIYNEQFF. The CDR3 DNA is TGCAGTGCTAGGATGGGGACTAGCGGGATTTACAATGAGCAGTTCTTC.

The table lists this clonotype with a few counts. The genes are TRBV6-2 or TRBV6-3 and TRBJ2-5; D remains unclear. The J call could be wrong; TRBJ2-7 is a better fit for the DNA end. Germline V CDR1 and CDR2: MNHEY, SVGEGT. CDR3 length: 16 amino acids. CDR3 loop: CASSNRRVDTAYEQYF. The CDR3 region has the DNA TGTGCCAGCAGTAACAGACGGGTCGATACGGCCTACGAGCAGTACTTC.

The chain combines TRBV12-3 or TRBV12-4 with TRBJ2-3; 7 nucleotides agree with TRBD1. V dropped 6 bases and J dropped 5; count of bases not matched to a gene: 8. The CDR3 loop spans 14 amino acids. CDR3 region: CASSPDREGDTQYF. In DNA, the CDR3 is TGTGCCAGCAGCCCCGACAGGGAAGGAGATACGCAGTATTTT.

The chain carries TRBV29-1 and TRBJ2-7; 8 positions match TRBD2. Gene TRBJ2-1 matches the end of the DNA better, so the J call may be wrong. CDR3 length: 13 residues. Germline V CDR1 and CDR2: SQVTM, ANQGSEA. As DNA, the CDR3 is TGCACCACGAAAGCGGGAGTAGTGAATGAGCAGTTCTTC. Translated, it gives CTTKAGVVNEQFF.

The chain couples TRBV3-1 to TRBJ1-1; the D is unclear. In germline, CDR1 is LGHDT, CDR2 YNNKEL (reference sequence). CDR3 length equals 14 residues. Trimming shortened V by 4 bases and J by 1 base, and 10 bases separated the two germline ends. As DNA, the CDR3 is TGTGCCAGCAGCCCCCGGCGGCAGAACACTGAAGCTTTCTTT. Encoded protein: CASSPRRQNTEAFF.

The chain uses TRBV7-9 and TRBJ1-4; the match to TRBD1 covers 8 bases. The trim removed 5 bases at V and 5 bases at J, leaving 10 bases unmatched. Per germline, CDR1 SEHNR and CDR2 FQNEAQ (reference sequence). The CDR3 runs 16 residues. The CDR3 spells CASSPRRTGSNEKLFF. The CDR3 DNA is TGTGCCAGCAGCCCTCGGCGGACAGGGAGCAATGAAAAACTGTTTTTT. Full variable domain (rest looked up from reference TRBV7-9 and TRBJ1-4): DTGVSQNPRHKITKRGQNVTFRCDPISEHNRLYWYRQTLGQGPEFLTYFQNEAQLEKSRLLSDRFSAERPKGSFSTLEIQRTEQGDSAMYLCASSPRRTGSNEKLFFGSGTQLSVL.

CDR3 protein: CASLGQGLAKNIQYF. The CDR3 bases are TGTGCCAGCTTGGGACAGGGACTAGCCAAAAACATTCAGTACTTC. The V call is TRBV2, the J call TRBJ2-4, with 9 bases fitting TRBD1. The V segment lost 8 bases and the J segment 0 bases; nucleotides outside the gene matches: 5. The germline gives CDR1 SNHLY, CDR2 FYNNEI. CDR3 size: 15 residues.

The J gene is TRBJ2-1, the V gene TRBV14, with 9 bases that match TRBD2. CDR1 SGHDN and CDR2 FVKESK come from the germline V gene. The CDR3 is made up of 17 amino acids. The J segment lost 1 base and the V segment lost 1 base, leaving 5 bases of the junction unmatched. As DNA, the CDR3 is TGTGCCAGCAGCCAAGCAGCGGGAGGCCCGTCCTACAATGAGCAGTTCTTC. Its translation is CASSQAAGGPSYNEQFF.

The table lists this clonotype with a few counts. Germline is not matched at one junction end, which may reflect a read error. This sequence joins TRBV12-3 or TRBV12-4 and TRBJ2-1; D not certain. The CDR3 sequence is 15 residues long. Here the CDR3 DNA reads TGTGCCAGCAGTCCCGCAGGACGCTCCCACAATGAGCAGTTCTTC. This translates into CASSPAGRSHNEQFF.

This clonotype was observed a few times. The CDR3 DNA reads as TGCAGCGTTGAGGGGGACAGGGTTCATGGCTACACCTTC. Translation gives CSVEGDRVHGYTF. V and J are TRBV29-1 and TRBJ1-2; 9 nucleotides align to TRBD1. The length of the CDR3 is 13 residues. The V gene's germline CDR1 is SQVTM and CDR2 ANQGSEA. Trimming cost V 3 bases and J 6 bases; bases outside gene matches: 5.

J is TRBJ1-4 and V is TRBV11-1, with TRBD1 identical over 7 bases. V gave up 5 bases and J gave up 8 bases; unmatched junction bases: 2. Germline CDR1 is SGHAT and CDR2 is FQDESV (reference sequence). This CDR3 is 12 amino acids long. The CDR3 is CASSNRGEKLFF. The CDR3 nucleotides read TGTGCCAGCAGCAACAGGGGCGAAAAACTGTTTTTT.

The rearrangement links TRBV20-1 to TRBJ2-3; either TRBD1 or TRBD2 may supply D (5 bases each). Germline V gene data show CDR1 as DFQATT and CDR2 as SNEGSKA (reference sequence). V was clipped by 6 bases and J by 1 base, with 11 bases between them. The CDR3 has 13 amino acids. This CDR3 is CSAEGLGTDTQYF. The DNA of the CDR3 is TGCAGTGCCGAGGGGCTGGGCACAGATACGCAGTATTTT.

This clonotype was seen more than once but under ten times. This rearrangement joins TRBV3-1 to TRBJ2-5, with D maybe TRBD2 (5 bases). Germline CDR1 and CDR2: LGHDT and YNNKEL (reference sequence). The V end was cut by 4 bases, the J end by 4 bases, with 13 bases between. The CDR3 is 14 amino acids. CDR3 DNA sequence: TGTGCCAGCAGCCCGCGGACTCGTGGAGAGACCCAGTACTTC. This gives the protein CASSPRTRGETQYF.

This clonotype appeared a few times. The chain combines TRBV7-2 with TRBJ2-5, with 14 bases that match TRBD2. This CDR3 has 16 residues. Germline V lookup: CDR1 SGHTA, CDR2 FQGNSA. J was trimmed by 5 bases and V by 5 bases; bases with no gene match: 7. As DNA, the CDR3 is TGTGCCAGCAGCCCGGGACTAGCGGGAGATTTCGAGACCCAGTACTTC. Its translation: CASSPGLAGDFETQYF.

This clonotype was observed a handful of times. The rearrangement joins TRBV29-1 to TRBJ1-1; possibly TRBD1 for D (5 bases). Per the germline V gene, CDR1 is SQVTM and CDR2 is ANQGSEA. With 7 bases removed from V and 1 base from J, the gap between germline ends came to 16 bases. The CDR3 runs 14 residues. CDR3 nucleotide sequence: TGCAGCGCCCTCGGAGTAAGGGGGAACACTGAAGCTTTCTTT. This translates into CSALGVRGNTEAFF. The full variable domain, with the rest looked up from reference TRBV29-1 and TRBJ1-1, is SAVISQKPSRDICQRGTSLTIQCQVDSQVTMMFWYRQQPGQSLTLIATANQGSEATYESGFVIDKFPISRPNLTFSTLTVSNMSPEDSSIYLCSALGVRGNTEAFFGQGTRLTVV.

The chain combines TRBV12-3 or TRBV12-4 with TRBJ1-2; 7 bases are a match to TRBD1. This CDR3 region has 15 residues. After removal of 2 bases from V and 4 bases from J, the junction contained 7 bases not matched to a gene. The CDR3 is CASSLLQGLVYGYTF. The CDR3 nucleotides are TGTGCCAGCAGTTTATTACAGGGGTTGGTCTATGGCTACACCTTC.

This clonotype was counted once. CDR3 protein: CASSRTVERDSEQYF. CDR3 nucleotide sequence: TGCGCCAGCAGCCGGACAGTGGAGCGGGATAGCGAGCAGTACTTC. The chain couples TRBV4-3 to TRBJ2-7; D is possibly TRBD2 (7 bases). Deletions cut 4 bases from V and 6 bases from J, with 19 bases between. The CDR3 sequence is 15 residues long. The germline CDR1 and CDR2 sequences are LGHNA and YSLEER.

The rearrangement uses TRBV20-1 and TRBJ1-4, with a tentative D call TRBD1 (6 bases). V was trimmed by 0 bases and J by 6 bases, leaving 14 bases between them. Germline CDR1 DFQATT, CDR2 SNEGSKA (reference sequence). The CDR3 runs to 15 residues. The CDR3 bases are TGCAGTGCTAGAGATGGCGGGGGGCCTGATGAAAAACTGTTTTTT. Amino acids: CSARDGGGPDEKLFF.

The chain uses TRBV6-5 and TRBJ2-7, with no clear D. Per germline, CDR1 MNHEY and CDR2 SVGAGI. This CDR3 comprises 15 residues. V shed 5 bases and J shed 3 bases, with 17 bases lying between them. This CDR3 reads CASSPSLGSIYEQYF. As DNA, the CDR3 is TGTGCCAGCAGTCCATCCCTGGGGTCCATCTACGAGCAGTACTTC.

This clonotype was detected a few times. CDR3 residues: CASSAPGQPFYGYTF. CDR3 sequence (DNA): TGTGCCAGCAGCGCTCCGGGACAGCCGTTCTATGGCTACACCTTC. The chain combines TRBV5-8 with TRBJ1-2, with 7 positions matching TRBD1. This CDR3 spans 15 amino acids. Germline V CDR1 and CDR2: SGHTS, YDEGEE. Unmatched junction bases numbered 10, after V lost 4 bases and J lost 4 bases.

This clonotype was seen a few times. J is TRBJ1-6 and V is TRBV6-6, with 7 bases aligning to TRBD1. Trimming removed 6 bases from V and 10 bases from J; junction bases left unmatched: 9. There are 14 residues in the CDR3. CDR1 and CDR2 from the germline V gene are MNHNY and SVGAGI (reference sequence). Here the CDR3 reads CASSRDRANSPLHF. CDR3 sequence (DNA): TGTGCCAGCAGCCGCGACAGGGCAAACTCACCCCTCCACTTT.

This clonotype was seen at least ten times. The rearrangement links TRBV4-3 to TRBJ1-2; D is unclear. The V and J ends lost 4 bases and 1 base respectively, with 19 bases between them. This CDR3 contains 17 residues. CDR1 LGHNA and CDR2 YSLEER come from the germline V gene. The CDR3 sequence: CASSPRTDSPRNYGYTF. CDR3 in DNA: TGCGCCAGCAGCCCCAGGACTGACTCTCCACGTAACTATGGCTACACCTTC.

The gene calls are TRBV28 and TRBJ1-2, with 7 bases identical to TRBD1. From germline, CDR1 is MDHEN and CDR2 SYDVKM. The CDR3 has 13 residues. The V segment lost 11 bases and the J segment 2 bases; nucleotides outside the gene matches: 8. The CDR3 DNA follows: TGTGCCGCCCTCGACAGGGTCAACTATGGCTACACCTTC. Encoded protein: CAALDRVNYGYTF.

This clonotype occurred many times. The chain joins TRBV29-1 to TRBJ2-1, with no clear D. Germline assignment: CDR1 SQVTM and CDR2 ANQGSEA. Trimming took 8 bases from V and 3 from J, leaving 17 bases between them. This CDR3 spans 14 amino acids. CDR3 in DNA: TGCAGCTTCGGCTTGGCAGATTTCTACAATGAGCAGTTCTTC. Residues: CSFGLADFYNEQFF.

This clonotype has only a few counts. The CDR3 coding sequence is TGCACCCTACTCCGCCCCACCTACGAGCAGTACGTC. It encodes CTLLRPTYEQYV. The rearrangement uses TRBV20-1 and TRBJ2-7, with D unresolved. Looked up from germline, CDR1 is DFQATT and CDR2 is SNEGSKA (reference sequence). The CDR3 is made up of 12 amino acids.

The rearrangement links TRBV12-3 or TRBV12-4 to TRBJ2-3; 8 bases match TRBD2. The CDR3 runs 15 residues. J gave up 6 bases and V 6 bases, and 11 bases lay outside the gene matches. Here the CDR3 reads CASSSLAGWGDTQYF. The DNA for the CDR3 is TGTGCCAGCAGCTCATTAGCGGGATGGGGGGATACGCAGTATTTT.

DNA for the CDR3: TGTGCCAGCAGGACACAATCACCTTACAATGAGCAGTTCTTC. It specifies CASRTQSPYNEQFF. V and J are TRBV7-9 and TRBJ2-1; D remains unclear. Trimming left V 6 bases short and J 4 bases short, with 13 bases between. Germline CDR1 reads SEHNR; CDR2 reads FQNEAQ (reference sequence). This CDR3 is 14 amino acids long. Full variable domain (outside the CDR3, taken from reference TRBV7-9 and TRBJ2-1): DTGVSQNPRHKITKRGQNVTFRCDPISEHNRLYWYRQTLGQGPEFLTYFQNEAQLEKSRLLSDRFSAERPKGSFSTLEIQRTEQGDSAMYLCASRTQSPYNEQFFGPGTRLTVL.

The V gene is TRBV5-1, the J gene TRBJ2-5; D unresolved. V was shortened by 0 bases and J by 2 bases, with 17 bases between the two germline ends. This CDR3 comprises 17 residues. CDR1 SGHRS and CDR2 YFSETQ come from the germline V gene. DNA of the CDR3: TGCGCCAGCAGCTTGGGAGGTGGAAACTTTATTCAAGAGACCCAGTACTTC. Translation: CASSLGGGNFIQETQYF.

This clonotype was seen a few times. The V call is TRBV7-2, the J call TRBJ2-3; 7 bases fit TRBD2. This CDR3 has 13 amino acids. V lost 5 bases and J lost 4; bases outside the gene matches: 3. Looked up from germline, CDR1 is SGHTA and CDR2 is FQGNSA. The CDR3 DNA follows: TGTGCCAGCAGCGGACTAGTGGCAGATACGCAGTATTTT. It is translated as CASSGLVADTQYF.